This T cell receptor beta chain is drawn from a study of blood T cell repertoires in COVID-19. CDR3 size: 13 residues. Trimming pared 4 bases from V and 4 bases from J, leaving 8 bases between. Germline V gene lookup returns CDR1 LNHDA and CDR2 SQIVND (reference sequence). TCRdb's table, derived via immunoSEQ multiplex PCR, lists solely in-frame clones and lacks some. Counted here are roughly 300,000 clones, about nine tenths occurring once; the ten biggest clones make up more than 0.95%. The receptor comes from a woman aged 30 to 39 who had recovered from COVID-19. The sequenced sample was PBMCs or T cells enriched from blood (not recorded which). The chain links TRBV19 to TRBJ1-5; a weak D match, TRBD1 (6 bases). The CDR3 sequence is CASSRTDNQPQHF. DNA for the CDR3: TGTGCCAGTAGTAGGACAGATAATCAGCCCCAGCATTTT. Using reference TRBV19 and TRBJ1-5 for the parts outside the CDR3, the full variable domain is DGGITQSPKYLFRKEGQNVTLSCEQNLNHDAMYWYRQDPGQGLRLIYYSQIVNDFQKGDIAEGYSVSREKKESFPLTVTSAQKNPTAFYLCASSRTDNQPQHFGDGTRLSIL.